The 30 T cell receptor beta chains reported below all come from one sample, sequenced in a study of shared clonotypes between healthy human individuals. The table came from immunoSEQ multiplex PCR; TCRdb's copy has only in-frame clones and leaves some out. The sample holds about 990,000 clones, more than 75% seen once. Sequencing was carried out using memory CD4+ T cells from PBMCs. Noted subset: CD45RA-negative fraction. The receptor set was obtained from a man aged 18 to 29 in good health. Some clones in this sample may be carry-over from other donors' samples.

V is TRBV5-1 and J is TRBJ2-7; TRBD2 might be the D (6 bases). The ends were cut back, 4 bases at V and 3 bases at J, with 17 bases in the middle. CDR3 length: 15 amino acids. Germline V gives CDR1 SGHRS, CDR2 YFSETQ. The CDR3 sequence is CASSQLAGQHYEQYF. CDR3 coding DNA: TGCGCCAGCAGCCAGCTTGCGGGGCAGCACTACGAGCAGTACTTC.

The V gene is TRBV30, the J gene TRBJ1-5; D is unresolved. Per germline, CDR1 GTSNPN and CDR2 SVGIG (reference sequence). The CDR3 is 13 amino acids. Trimming took off 2 bases at V and 4 bases at J, with 9 bases between the two ends. The chain's CDR3 is CAWSKGGNQPQHF. Written as DNA, the CDR3 is TGTGCCTGGAGTAAAGGAGGGAATCAGCCCCAGCATTTT.

V gene TRBV11-2 combines with J gene TRBJ2-7; TRBD2 matches 8 bases. The end of the DNA fits TRBJ2-1 better, so the J call may be wrong. The CDR3 is 15 residues long. CDR1 is SGHAT and CDR2 is FQNNGV in the germline V gene. In DNA, the CDR3 is TGTGCCAGCAGCTTAGGGCGGGGGGACTACAATGAGCAGTTCTTC. Translating it yields CASSLGRGDYNEQFF.

Notes on this clone: Other DNA sequences within the sample encode an identical CDR3. V and J are TRBV5-1 and TRBJ2-3; D not certain. CDR3 length: 15 residues. The germline V gene has CDR1 SGHRS and CDR2 YFSETQ. The ends were cut back, 0 bases at V and 1 base at J, with 9 bases in the middle. The CDR3 here is CASSLGGLGTDTQYF. The CDR3 DNA follows: TGCGCCAGCAGCTTGGGGGGATTGGGCACAGATACGCAGTATTTT.

The V and J genes are TRBV25-1 and TRBJ2-5, with TRBD1 matching over 7 bases. The better agreement between TRBJ2-7 and the DNA end casts doubt on the J call. The CDR3 has 13 amino acids. The V gene's germline CDR1 is MGHDK and CDR2 SYGVNS. CDR3 region: CASSVQGVDEQYF. The CDR3 DNA is TGTGCCAGCAGTGTCCAGGGGGTCGACGAGCAGTACTTC.

V is TRBV28 and J is TRBJ1-1; D is undetermined. CDR3 length equals 15 residues. From germline, CDR1 is MDHEN and CDR2 SYDVKM. V lost 2 bases, J lost 0 bases, and 10 bases lay in between. The CDR3 is CASSLPYTLNTEAFF. The DNA of the CDR3 is TGTGCCAGCAGTTTACCCTACACCCTGAACACTGAAGCTTTCTTT.

This chain links TRBV27 with TRBJ2-5, with D perhaps matching TRBD2 (5 bases). Trimming stripped 5 bases from V and 7 bases from J, with 17 bases between. The CDR3 has 14 amino acids. The germline CDR1 and CDR2 sequences are MNHEY and SMNVEV (reference sequence). CDR3 nucleotide sequence: TGTGCCAGCAGTCCCGACTTCGGGGAAGGGACCCAGTACTTC. It specifies CASSPDFGEGTQYF.

As concerns this clone: This sequence may be a read error, since a much larger clone differs from it by one base. This likely comes from a read error, as the CDR3 has no conserved phenylalanine or tryptophan at its end. The chain uses TRBV29-1 and TRBJ1-2, with TRBD1 as a possible D gene (5 bases). The CDR3 contains 15 residues. V shed 5 bases and J shed 1 base, with 17 bases lying between them. Germline V CDR1 and CDR2: SQVTM, ANQGSEA. The CDR3 sequence is CSVNEDGGGNYGYTS. DNA for the CDR3: TGCAGCGTTAATGAGGACGGCGGGGGTAACTATGGCTACACCTCC.

CDR3 DNA sequence: TGTGCCAGCAGCCCATTTACAGGGAACACCGGGGAGCTGTTTTTT. Encoded protein: CASSPFTGNTGELFF. The V and J genes are TRBV7-3 and TRBJ2-2; weak D call: TRBD1 (5 bases). There are 15 residues in the CDR3. The germline gives CDR1 SGHTA, CDR2 FQGTGA. Between the trimmed V and J ends, which lost 5 bases and 1 base, there was a span of 11 bases.

This clone was seen at least ten times. The same CDR3 arises from other DNA sequences in this sample as well. The chain couples TRBV27 to TRBJ1-2; 11 nucleotides match TRBD1. The CDR3 length is 14 residues. The J segment lost 7 bases and the V segment lost 4 bases, leaving 5 bases of the junction unmatched. Germline V lookup: CDR1 MNHEY, CDR2 SMNVEV (reference sequence). DNA for the CDR3: TGTGCCAGCAGTTCGGGACAGGGGGTTTTTGGCTACACCTTC. Translated, it gives CASSSGQGVFGYTF.

The chain carries TRBV7-8 and TRBJ2-2; D possibly corresponds to TRBD2 (7 bases). The CDR3 loop spans 18 amino acids. With 2 bases removed from V and 2 bases from J, the gap between germline ends came to 18 bases. The germline gives CDR1 SGHVS, CDR2 FQNEAQ. The DNA of the CDR3 is TGTGCCAGCAGCTTAATTGGGATATCGGGGGGCAACACCGGGGAGCTGTTTTTT. As protein: CASSLIGISGGNTGELFF.

In this sample, this clone turned up many times. Other DNA sequences in this sample translate to the same CDR3. The rearrangement joins TRBV14 to TRBJ2-1, with TRBD2 matching over 9 bases. Germline V lookup: CDR1 SGHDN, CDR2 FVKESK. The CDR3 extends over 15 amino acids. Trimming removed 1 base from V and 5 bases from J; junction bases left unmatched: 3. The CDR3: CASSQGLAGNNEQFF. CDR3 coding DNA: TGTGCCAGCAGCCAAGGCCTAGCGGGGAACAATGAGCAGTTCTTC.

The V and J genes are TRBV9 and TRBJ2-5; tentative D call: TRBD2 (6 bases). There are 14 residues in the CDR3. Per the germline V gene, CDR1 is SGDLS and CDR2 is YYNGEE. V dropped 4 bases and J dropped 2 bases, with 12 bases sitting between them. The CDR3 spells CASSLLAVQETQYF. The CDR3 region has the DNA TGTGCCAGCAGCCTGTTAGCGGTTCAAGAGACCCAGTACTTC.

The gene calls are TRBV28 and TRBJ2-1; D remains ambiguous. The CDR3 runs to 11 residues. Per germline, CDR1 MDHEN and CDR2 SYDVKM. The V end was cut by 5 bases, the J end by 10 bases, with 9 bases between. CDR3 residues: CASSPQVEQFF. The CDR3 DNA follows: TGTGCCAGCAGTCCCCAGGTCGAGCAGTTCTTC.

The CDR3 coding sequence is TGTGCCAGCAGGGTGACTAGCGGGAGGACAGATACGCAGTATTTT. Its protein product is CASRVTSGRTDTQYF. V usage is TRBV28 and J usage is TRBJ2-3; 13 nucleotides align to TRBD2. The germline V gene has CDR1 MDHEN and CDR2 SYDVKM. The CDR3 covers 15 residues. V trimming: 6 bases; J trimming: 3 bases; junction bases outside the gene matches: 3.

The chain couples TRBV12-5 to TRBJ1-1; D remains unclear. The CDR3 covers 13 residues. Deletions cut 3 bases from V and 4 bases from J, with 9 bases between. Germline V gives CDR1 LGHNT, CDR2 FRNRAP. CDR3 protein: CASGFMGSTEAFF. The CDR3 bases are TGTGCTAGTGGTTTTATGGGGAGCACTGAAGCTTTCTTT. The entire variable domain, with the rest obtained from reference TRBV12-5 and TRBJ1-1, is as follows: DARVTQTPRHKVTEMGQEVTMRCQPILGHNTVFWYRQTMMQGLELLAYFRNRAPLDDSGMPKDRFSAEMPDATLATLKIQPSEPRDSAVYFCASGFMGSTEAFFGQGTRLTVV.

The chain uses TRBV5-7 and TRBJ2-7, with 7 bases aligning to TRBD2. TRBV5-7 falls under the ORF class, with uncertain function. This CDR3 spans 16 amino acids. V gave up 0 bases and J gave up 6 bases; unmatched junction bases: 12. DNA for the CDR3: TGTGCCAGCAGCTTGGATCTGGGAGGGCCCACGGGCGAGCAGTACTTC. Amino acid sequence: CASSLDLGGPTGEQYF.

The CDR3 DNA follows: TGTGCCAGCAGCCGGGGGGCCAAGAGCACAGATACGCAGTATTTT. Protein: CASSRGAKSTDTQYF. The chain couples TRBV9 to TRBJ2-3; D may be TRBD2 (7 bases). Germline-derived CDR1 and CDR2 are SGDLS and YYNGEE. V shed 4 bases and J shed 0 bases, with 12 bases lying between them. The CDR3 totals 15 residues.

This clone was counted once. This sequence joins TRBV7-6 and TRBJ2-5; D may correspond to TRBD1 or TRBD2 (5 bases each). CDR1 and CDR2 from the germline V gene are SGHVS and FNYEAQ. Trimming took off 4 bases at V and 0 bases at J, with 12 bases between the two ends. This CDR3 is 15 amino acids long. The CDR3 loop reads CASSSPGTDQETQYF. The CDR3 bases are TGTGCCAGCAGCTCCCCCGGGACGGACCAAGAGACCCAGTACTTC.

About this clone: Since a far larger clone is one base different, this is likely a read error. The CDR3 DNA is TGCAGCGCCGGTCCGGGCTGGGAGATGAACACTGAAGCTTTCTTT. Amino acids: CSAGPGWEMNTEAFF. This rearrangement joins TRBV29-1 to TRBJ1-1; no clear D gene. The V and J ends lost 7 bases and 0 bases respectively, with 18 bases between them. The CDR3 loop spans 15 amino acids. Germline V CDR1 and CDR2: SQVTM, ANQGSEA.

This sequence joins TRBV9 and TRBJ1-1; 10 bases are shared with TRBD1. Unmatched junction bases numbered 13, after V lost 3 bases and J lost 5 bases. The germline gives CDR1 SGDLS, CDR2 YYNGEE. The CDR3 is 17 residues long. In DNA form, the CDR3 reads TGTGCCAGCAGCGCCCTCTCTCGACAGGGGGCGCGGACTGAAGCTTTCTTT. Translated: CASSALSRQGARTEAFF.

The chain is built from TRBV28 and TRBJ1-4; the D gene is possibly TRBD1 (5 bases). Trimming left V 3 bases short and J 8 bases short, with 16 bases between. This CDR3 spans 15 amino acids. Germline CDR1 and CDR2: MDHEN and SYDVKM. The CDR3 coding sequence is TGTGCCAGCAGTTTCCCGGGGGGTTCTAGGGAAAAACTGTTTTTT. It yields the protein CASSFPGGSREKLFF.

This clone showed up just once. V usage is TRBV5-1 and J usage is TRBJ2-3, with TRBD2 matching 10 bases. The CDR3 loop spans 16 amino acids. CDR1 and CDR2 from the germline V gene are SGHRS and YFSETQ. The V segment lost 4 bases and the J segment 2 bases; nucleotides outside the gene matches: 7. The chain's CDR3 is CASSPRTSGLTDTQYF. CDR3 coding DNA: TGCGCCAGCAGCCCCAGGACTAGCGGACTCACAGATACGCAGTATTTT.

Note on this clone: Other nucleotide sequences in the sample specify the same CDR3. This chain links TRBV18 with TRBJ2-7, with D possibly matching TRBD1 (6 bases). The CDR3 extends over 13 amino acids. The germline V gene encodes CDR1 KGHSH and CDR2 LQKENI. With 2 bases removed from V and 2 bases from J, the gap between germline ends came to 7 bases. The CDR3 nucleotides read TGTGCCAGCTCACCAGGGACAACCTACGAGCAGTACTTC. Translating it yields CASSPGTTYEQYF.

This chain joins TRBV4-3 and TRBJ1-2; TRBD1 might be the D (5 bases). The CDR3 sequence is 17 residues long. Germline loops: CDR1 LGHNA, CDR2 YSLEER. V was shortened by 6 bases and J by 1 base, with 21 bases between the two germline ends. The DNA of the CDR3 is TGCGCCAGCAGACTCGCAGGGACGGAGCCCGTTAACTATGGCTACACCTTC. This encodes CASRLAGTEPVNYGYTF.

The chain joins TRBV2 to TRBJ2-3; D not resolved. The CDR3 sequence is 14 residues long. Trimming removed 7 bases from V and 4 bases from J, with 15 bases in between. CDR1 and CDR2 (germline): SNHLY, FYNNEI. CDR3 bases: TGTGCCAGCACGGGTGCGTTCCGATCAGATACGCAGTATTTT. This sequence encodes CASTGAFRSDTQYF.

V usage is TRBV28 and J usage is TRBJ1-2, with a weak D call TRBD1 (5 bases). CDR1 is MDHEN and CDR2 is SYDVKM in the germline V gene. The CDR3 contains 13 residues. V lost 5 bases, J lost 4 bases, and 11 bases lay in between. The CDR3 reads CASSTGVVYGYTF. The CDR3 nucleotides are TGTGCCAGCAGTACAGGAGTGGTCTATGGCTACACCTTC.

Concerning this clone itself: This sequence may be a read error, since a much larger clone differs from it by one base. The rearrangement links TRBV7-6 to TRBJ2-5; D call uncertain. Germline CDR1 is SGHVS and CDR2 is FNYEAQ. The CDR3 totals 13 residues. Deletions cut 4 bases from V and 5 bases from J, with 11 bases between. CDR3 amino acids: CASSSGRRETQYF. The CDR3 DNA sequence: TGTGCCAGCAGCTCTGGCAGGCGGGAGACCCAGTACTTC.

The chain has TRBV7-2 and TRBJ1-4; D is undetermined. This CDR3 spans 14 amino acids. Trimming removed 2 bases from V and 8 bases from J, with 12 bases in between. Looked up from germline, CDR1 is SGHTA and CDR2 is FQGNSA. The CDR3 bases are TGTGCCAGCAGCTTAACGGCTGCCTCCGAAAAACTGTTTTTT. Translating gives CASSLTAASEKLFF. Looking up the rest from reference TRBV7-2 and TRBJ1-4 gives the full variable domain: GAGVSQSPSNKVTEKGKDVELRCDPISGHTALYWYRQSLGQGLEFLIYFQGNSAPDKSGLPSDRFSAERTGGSVSTLTIQRTQQEDSAVYLCASSLTAASEKLFFGSGTQLSVL.

The chain has TRBV10-3 and TRBJ2-1; 14 nucleotides agree with TRBD2. The germline V gene has CDR1 ENHRY and CDR2 SYGVKD. J lost 4 bases, V lost 6 bases, and 5 bases had no gene match. The CDR3 length is 16 residues. The CDR3 region has the DNA TGTGCCATCAGCGGGACTAGCGGGAGAGGGTACAATGAGCAGTTCTTC. Protein: CAISGTSGRGYNEQFF.